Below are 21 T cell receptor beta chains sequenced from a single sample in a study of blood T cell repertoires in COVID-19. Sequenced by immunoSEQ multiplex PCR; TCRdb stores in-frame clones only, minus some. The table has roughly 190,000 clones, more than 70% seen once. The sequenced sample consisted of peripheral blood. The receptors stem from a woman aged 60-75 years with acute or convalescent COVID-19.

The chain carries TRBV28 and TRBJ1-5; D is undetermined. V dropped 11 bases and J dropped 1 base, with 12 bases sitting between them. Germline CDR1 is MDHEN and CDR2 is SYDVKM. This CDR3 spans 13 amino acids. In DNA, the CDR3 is TGTGCCGCGGGCCTTCCGAGCAATCAGCCCCAGCATTTT. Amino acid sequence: CAAGLPSNQPQHF. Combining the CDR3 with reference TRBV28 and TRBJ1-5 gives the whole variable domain DVKVTQSSRYLVKRTGEKVFLECVQDMDHENMFWYRQDPGLGLRLIYFSYDVKMKEKGDIPEGYSVSREKKERFSLILESASTNQTSMYLCAAGLPSNQPQHFGDGTRLSIL.

CDR3 protein: CAWTSGTYEQYF. CDR3 DNA: TGTGCCTGGACTAGCGGGACCTACGAGCAGTACTTC. The chain couples TRBV30 to TRBJ2-7; 9 nucleotides align to TRBD2. CDR3 length: 12 amino acids. The trim removed 4 bases at V and 2 bases at J, leaving 0 bases unmatched. CDR1 is GTSNPN, CDR2 SVGIG, per germline (reference sequence).

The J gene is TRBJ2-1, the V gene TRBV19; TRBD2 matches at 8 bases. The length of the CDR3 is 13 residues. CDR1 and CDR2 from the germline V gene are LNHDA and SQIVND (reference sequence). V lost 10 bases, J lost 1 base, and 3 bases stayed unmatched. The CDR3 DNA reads TGTGCCACCACGGGGGGGTCCTACAATGAGCAGTTCTTC. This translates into CATTGGSYNEQFF.

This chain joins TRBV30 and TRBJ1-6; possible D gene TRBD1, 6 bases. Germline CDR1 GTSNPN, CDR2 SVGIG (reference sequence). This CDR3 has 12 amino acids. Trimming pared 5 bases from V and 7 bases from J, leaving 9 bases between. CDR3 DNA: TGTGCCTGGGGGGGGCAAAATTCACCCCTCCACTTT. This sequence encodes CAWGGQNSPLHF.

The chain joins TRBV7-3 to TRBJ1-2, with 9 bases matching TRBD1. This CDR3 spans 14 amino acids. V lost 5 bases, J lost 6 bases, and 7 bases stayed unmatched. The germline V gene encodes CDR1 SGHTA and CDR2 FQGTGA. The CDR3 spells CASSRRTGEDGYTF. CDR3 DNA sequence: TGTGCCAGCAGCCGAAGGACAGGGGAAGATGGCTACACCTTC.

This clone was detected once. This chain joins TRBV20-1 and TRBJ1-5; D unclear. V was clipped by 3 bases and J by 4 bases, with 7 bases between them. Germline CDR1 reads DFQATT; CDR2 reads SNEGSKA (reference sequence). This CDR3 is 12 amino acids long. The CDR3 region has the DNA TGCAGTGCTAGTTATTCGAATCAGCCCCAGCATTTT. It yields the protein CSASYSNQPQHF.

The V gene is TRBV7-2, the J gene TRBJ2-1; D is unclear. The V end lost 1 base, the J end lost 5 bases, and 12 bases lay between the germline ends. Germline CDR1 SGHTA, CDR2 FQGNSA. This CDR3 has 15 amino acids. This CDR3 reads CASSLVWRSDNEQFF. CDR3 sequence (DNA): TGTGCCAGCAGCTTAGTCTGGCGGAGTGACAATGAGCAGTTCTTC.

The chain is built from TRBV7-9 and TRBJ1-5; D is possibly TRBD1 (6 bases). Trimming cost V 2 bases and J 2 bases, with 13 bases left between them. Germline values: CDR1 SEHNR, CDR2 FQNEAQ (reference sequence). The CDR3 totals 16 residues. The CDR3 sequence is CASSLFGTRGNQPQHF. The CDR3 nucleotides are TGTGCCAGCAGCTTATTCGGGACAAGAGGCAATCAGCCCCAGCATTTT.

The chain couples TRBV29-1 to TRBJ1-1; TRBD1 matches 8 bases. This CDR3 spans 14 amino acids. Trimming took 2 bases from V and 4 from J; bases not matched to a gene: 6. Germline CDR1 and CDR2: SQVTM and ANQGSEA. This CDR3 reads CSVEKSTGGTEAFF. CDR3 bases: TGCAGCGTTGAAAAATCTACAGGGGGCACTGAAGCTTTCTTT.

The CDR3 nucleotides read TGTGCCAGCAGTCGCGGAGGAGCACAAGAGACCCAGTACTTC. Protein sequence: CASSRGGAQETQYF. The chain is built from TRBV2 and TRBJ2-5, with D maybe TRBD2 (5 bases). In germline, CDR1 is SNHLY, CDR2 FYNNEI. V lost 5 bases and J 2 bases, leaving 12 bases between the germline ends. This CDR3 has 14 amino acids.

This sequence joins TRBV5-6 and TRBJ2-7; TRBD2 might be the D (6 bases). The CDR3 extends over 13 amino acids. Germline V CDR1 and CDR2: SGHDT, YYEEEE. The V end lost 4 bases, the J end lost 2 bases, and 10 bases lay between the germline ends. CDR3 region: CASSGWEAYEQYV. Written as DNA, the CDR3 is TGTGCCAGCAGCGGTTGGGAGGCCTACGAGCAGTACGTC.

The CDR3 DNA reads as TGTGCCAGCAGCTTAGCAGGGGGAAGGCAGCCCCAGCATTTT. Translating it yields CASSLAGGRQPQHF. V is TRBV7-9 and J is TRBJ1-5; D perhaps matches TRBD1 (6 bases). V was trimmed by 0 bases and J by 7 bases, leaving 10 bases between them. In germline, CDR1 is SEHNR, CDR2 FQNEAQ (reference sequence). This CDR3 region has 14 residues.

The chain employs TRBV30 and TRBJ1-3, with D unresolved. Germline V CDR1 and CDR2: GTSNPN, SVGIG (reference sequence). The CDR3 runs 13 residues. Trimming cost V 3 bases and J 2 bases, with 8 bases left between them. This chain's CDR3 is CAWSSETGNTIYF. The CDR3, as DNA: TGTGCCTGGAGCTCCGAGACTGGAAACACCATATATTTT. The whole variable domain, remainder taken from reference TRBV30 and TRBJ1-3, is SQTIHQWPATLVQPVGSPLSLECTVEGTSNPNLYWYRQAAGRGLQLLFYSVGIGQISSEVPQNLSASRPQDRQFILSSKKLLLSDSGFYLCAWSSETGNTIYFGEGSWLTVV.

The CDR3 DNA follows: TGTGCCACCCGGAGGTTGTCCTATGGCTACACCTTC. As protein: CATRRLSYGYTF. V is TRBV12-3 or TRBV12-4 and J is TRBJ1-2, with D unresolved. The CDR3 is 12 residues long. V was clipped by 10 bases and J by 4 bases, with 13 bases between them.

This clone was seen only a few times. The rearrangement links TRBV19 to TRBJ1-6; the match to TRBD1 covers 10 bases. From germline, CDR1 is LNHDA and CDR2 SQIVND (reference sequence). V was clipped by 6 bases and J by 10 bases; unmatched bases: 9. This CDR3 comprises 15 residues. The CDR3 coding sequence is TGTGCCAGTAGATATGTCGGGACAGGGGAATCACCCCTCCACTTT. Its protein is CASRYVGTGESPLHF.

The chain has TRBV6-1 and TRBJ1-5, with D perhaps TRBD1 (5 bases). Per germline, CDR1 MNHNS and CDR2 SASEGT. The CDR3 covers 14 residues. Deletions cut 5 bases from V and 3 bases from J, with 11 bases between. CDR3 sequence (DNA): TGTGCCAGCAGTTTACAGGAGATCAATCAGCCCCAGCATTTT. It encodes CASSLQEINQPQHF.

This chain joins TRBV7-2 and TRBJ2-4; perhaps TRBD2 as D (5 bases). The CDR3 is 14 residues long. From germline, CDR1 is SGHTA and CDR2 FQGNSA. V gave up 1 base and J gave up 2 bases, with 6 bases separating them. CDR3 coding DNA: TGTGCCAGCAGCTTAGGAGGGACCAAAAACATTCAGTACTTC. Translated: CASSLGGTKNIQYF.

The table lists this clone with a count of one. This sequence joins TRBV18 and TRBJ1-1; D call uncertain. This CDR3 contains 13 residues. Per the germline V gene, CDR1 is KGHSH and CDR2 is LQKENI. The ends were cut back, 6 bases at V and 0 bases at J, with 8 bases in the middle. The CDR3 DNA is TGTGCCAGCTCCAACCAGATGAACACTGAAGCTTTCTTT. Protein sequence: CASSNQMNTEAFF. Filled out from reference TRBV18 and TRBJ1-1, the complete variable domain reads NAGVMQNPRHLVRRRGQEARLRCSPMKGHSHVYWYRQLPEEGLKFMVYLQKENIIDESGMPKERFSAEFPKEGPSILRIQQVVRGDSAAYFCASSNQMNTEAFFGQGTRLTVV.

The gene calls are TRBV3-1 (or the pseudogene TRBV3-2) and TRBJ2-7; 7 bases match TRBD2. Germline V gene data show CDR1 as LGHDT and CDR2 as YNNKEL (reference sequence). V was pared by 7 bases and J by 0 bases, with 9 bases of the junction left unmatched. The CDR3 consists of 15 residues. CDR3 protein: CASTRGEGNSYEQYF. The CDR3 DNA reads TGTGCCAGCACCCGGGGGGAAGGGAACTCCTACGAGCAGTACTTC.

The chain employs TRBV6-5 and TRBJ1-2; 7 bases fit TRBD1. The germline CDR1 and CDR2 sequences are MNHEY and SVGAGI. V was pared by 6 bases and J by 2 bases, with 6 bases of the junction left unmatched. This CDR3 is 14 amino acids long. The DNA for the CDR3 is TGTGCCAGCAGATGGGACAGTAAAAACTATGGCTACACCTTC. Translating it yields CASRWDSKNYGYTF.

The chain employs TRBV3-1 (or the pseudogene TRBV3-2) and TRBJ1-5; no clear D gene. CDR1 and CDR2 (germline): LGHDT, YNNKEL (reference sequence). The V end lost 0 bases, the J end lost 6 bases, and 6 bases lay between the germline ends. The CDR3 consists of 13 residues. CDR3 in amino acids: CASSQDARQPQHF. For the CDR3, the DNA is TGTGCCAGCAGCCAAGATGCGCGTCAGCCCCAGCATTTT.